These 25 T cell receptor beta chains were all obtained from the same sample, sequenced in a study of blood T cell repertoires in COVID-19. Generated by immunoSEQ multiplex PCR, the TCRdb table keeps only in-frame clones and is missing some. The sample contains 80,000 to 90,000 clones, about 83% of which appear only once. The sample was peripheral blood. The receptors here all came from a man aged 55-75 years with acute or convalescent COVID-19.

The V call is TRBV10-2, the J call TRBJ2-7; 8 positions match TRBD1. The CDR3 contains 16 residues. Germline V gene sequence: CDR1 WSHSY, CDR2 SAAADI. V lost 6 bases, J lost 5 bases, and 15 bases stayed unmatched. CDR3 residues: CASRGQVNGDIDEQYF. The CDR3 DNA reads TGCGCCAGCAGGGGACAGGTTAATGGGGATATAGACGAGCAGTACTTC.

The genes are TRBV18 and TRBJ1-1; TRBD1 aligns across 10 bases. The V and J ends lost 6 bases and 4 bases, in that order; junction bases with no gene match: 8. Germline V gene sequence: CDR1 KGHSH, CDR2 LQKENI. The CDR3 contains 15 residues. The CDR3 nucleotides read TGTGCCAGCTCCCGAGGGACAGGGGAGACCACTGAAGCTTTCTTT. As protein: CASSRGTGETTEAFF. Together with reference TRBV18 and TRBJ1-1, the CDR3 gives the full variable domain: NAGVMQNPRHLVRRRGQEARLRCSPMKGHSHVYWYRQLPEEGLKFMVYLQKENIIDESGMPKERFSAEFPKEGPSILRIQQVVRGDSAAYFCASSRGTGETTEAFFGQGTRLTVV.

The sample holds a few counts of this clone. The chain is built from TRBV5-6 and TRBJ1-2; a possible D gene is TRBD1 (5 bases). This CDR3 spans 12 amino acids. The germline gives CDR1 SGHDT, CDR2 YYEEEE. V dropped 4 bases and J dropped 4 bases, with 8 bases sitting between them. The chain's CDR3 is CASSPGFYGYTF. The DNA for the CDR3 is TGTGCCAGCAGCCCAGGGTTCTATGGCTACACCTTC.

This chain links TRBV19 with TRBJ2-3; no firm D call. With 5 bases removed from V and 4 bases from J, the gap between germline ends came to 10 bases. The CDR3 totals 13 residues. Germline V gives CDR1 LNHDA, CDR2 SQIVND (reference sequence). The DNA for the CDR3 is TGTGCCAGTAGTGCCACAGCCCCAGATACGCAGTATTTT. The encoded protein is CASSATAPDTQYF.

The chain recombines TRBV6-5 with TRBJ1-5; D might be TRBD1 (6 bases). The V end lost 6 bases, the J end lost 3 bases, and 15 bases lay between the germline ends. Germline V gene data show CDR1 as MNHEY and CDR2 as SVGAGI. The CDR3 loop spans 15 amino acids. In nucleotides, the CDR3 is TGTGCCAGCAGGCCCCAGGACAGAAACAATCAGCCCCAGCATTTT. Amino acids: CASRPQDRNNQPQHF.

This clone appeared once. The chain carries TRBV30 and TRBJ2-3; TRBD1 is a possible D gene (6 bases). This CDR3 region has 17 residues. CDR1 GTSNPN and CDR2 SVGIG come from the germline V gene (reference sequence). V was cut by 4 bases and J by 6 bases, with 26 bases left in between. CDR3 nucleotides: TGTGCCTGGAACCTTCCAAAACAGGGTTTGAGGGTGGATACGCAGTATTTT. It codes for CAWNLPKQGLRVDTQYF.

In DNA, the CDR3 is TGTGCCAGCAGCTCCGGACAGGGGGCGGGTGGCTACACCTTC. The encoded protein is CASSSGQGAGGYTF. The gene calls are TRBV7-2 and TRBJ1-2; 11 nucleotides line up with TRBD1. This CDR3 is 14 amino acids long. Germline V gene sequence: CDR1 SGHTA, CDR2 FQGNSA. J lost 7 bases, V lost 4 bases, and 5 bases had no gene match.

The chain carries TRBV3-1 (or the pseudogene TRBV3-2) and TRBJ1-3; D perhaps matches TRBD1 (5 bases). V dropped 2 bases and J dropped 3 bases, with 14 bases sitting between them. Germline V lookup: CDR1 LGHDT, CDR2 YNNKEL (reference sequence). This CDR3 spans 16 amino acids. CDR3 coding DNA: TGTGCCAGCAGCCAAACTTCTAGGGGTAATGGAAACACCATATATTTT. This encodes CASSQTSRGNGNTIYF.

The V gene is TRBV30, the J gene TRBJ1-3; D is unresolved. The CDR3 has 12 residues. Germline V gives CDR1 GTSNPN, CDR2 SVGIG (reference sequence). V was clipped by 4 bases and J by 3 bases, with 7 bases between them. The CDR3 coding sequence is TGTGCCTGGACGGGTGGTGGAAACACCATATATTTT. Translated: CAWTGGGNTIYF.

V gene TRBV19 combines with J gene TRBJ1-2; perhaps TRBD1 as D (5 bases). Looked up from germline, CDR1 is LNHDA and CDR2 is SQIVND (reference sequence). The CDR3 consists of 14 residues. V dropped 3 bases and J dropped 4 bases, with 12 bases sitting between them. The chain's CDR3 is CASSIAAGSYGYTF. CDR3 DNA: TGTGCCAGTAGTATTGCGGCAGGGTCCTATGGCTACACCTTC. Filled out from reference TRBV19 and TRBJ1-2, the complete variable domain reads DGGITQSPKYLFRKEGQNVTLSCEQNLNHDAMYWYRQDPGQGLRLIYYSQIVNDFQKGDIAEGYSVSREKKESFPLTVTSAQKNPTAFYLCASSIAAGSYGYTFGSGTRLTVV.

The CDR3: CASSRTSSYNEQFF. CDR3 nucleotides: TGTGCCAGCAGCAGGACAAGCTCCTACAATGAGCAGTTCTTC. The V gene is TRBV21-1, the J gene TRBJ2-1; the listed D gene, TRBD1, was not tested against the DNA. TRBV21-1 is a pseudogene. This CDR3 spans 14 amino acids.

The V call is TRBV30, the J call TRBJ2-7, with TRBD2 identical over 16 bases. J was trimmed by 3 bases and V by 2 bases; bases with no gene match: 4. The CDR3 is made up of 16 amino acids. CDR1 is GTSNPN and CDR2 is SVGIG in the germline V gene (reference sequence). CDR3 amino acids: CAWSPGLAGGSYEQYF. Written as DNA, the CDR3 is TGTGCCTGGAGTCCGGGACTAGCGGGGGGGAGCTACGAGCAGTACTTC. The variable domain in full, with the rest retrieved from reference TRBV30 and TRBJ2-7, is SQTIHQWPATLVQPVGSPLSLECTVEGTSNPNLYWYRQAAGRGLQLLFYSVGIGQISSEVPQNLSASRPQDRQFILSSKKLLLSDSGFYLCAWSPGLAGGSYEQYFGPGTRLTVT.

On this clone: One junction end disagrees with the germline gene, perhaps due to a read error. This chain joins TRBV7-8 and TRBJ2-7, with 7 bases fitting TRBD1. CDR1 is SGHVS, CDR2 FQNEAQ, per germline. The CDR3 is 13 residues long. The CDR3 loop is CASSLGQTQGDNF. The CDR3 region has the DNA TGTGCCAGCAGCTTAGGTCAAACTCAGGGGGACAACTTC.

The chain links TRBV27 to TRBJ2-7; 8 bases line up with TRBD1. The CDR3 runs 13 residues. With V trimmed by 7 bases and J by 5 bases, 7 bases remained unmatched. The V gene's germline CDR1 is MNHEY and CDR2 SMNVEV (reference sequence). CDR3 nucleotide sequence: TGTGCCAGCAAGAGACAGGGGTCACACGAGCAGTACTTC. Translation: CASKRQGSHEQYF.

The chain links TRBV5-1 to TRBJ2-1, with a tentative D call TRBD2 (5 bases). V shed 4 bases and J shed 0 bases, with 8 bases lying between them. Germline V gene lookup returns CDR1 SGHRS and CDR2 YFSETQ. The CDR3 has 14 residues. The CDR3 sequence: CASSGTSSYNEQFF. CDR3 DNA sequence: TGCGCCAGCAGCGGCACTAGCTCCTACAATGAGCAGTTCTTC.

The rearrangement links TRBV11-1 to TRBJ2-1; D unclear. Germline CDR1 is SGHAT and CDR2 is FQDESV (reference sequence). Trimming removed 0 bases from V and 4 bases from J, with 4 bases in between. CDR3 length: 13 residues. The CDR3 DNA is TGTGCCAGCAGCTTAGCTTCGTACAATGAGCAGTTCTTC. Protein: CASSLASYNEQFF.

The J gene is TRBJ1-1, the V gene TRBV7-9, with 9 bases matching TRBD1. With V trimmed by 5 bases and J by 3 bases, 7 bases remained unmatched. In germline, CDR1 is SEHNR, CDR2 FQNEAQ (reference sequence). This CDR3 is 15 amino acids long. CDR3 sequence (DNA): TGTGCCAGCAGCCCCCAGGGACAGGGCTACACTGAAGCTTTCTTT. Protein product: CASSPQGQGYTEAFF.

This clone is classed as medium-sized (0.01 to 0.1%). This chain connects TRBV7-2 to TRBJ2-2; 7 bases are shared with TRBD1. V lost 0 bases, J lost 8 bases, and 3 bases stayed unmatched. The CDR3 runs to 14 residues. The germline V gene has CDR1 SGHTA and CDR2 FQGNSA. Written as DNA, the CDR3 is TGTGCCAGCAGCTTAGCGACAGGGTTAGGGGAGCTGTTTTTT. Its translation is CASSLATGLGELFF.

V and J are TRBV7-2 and TRBJ2-7, with TRBD1 identical over 9 bases. With V trimmed by 3 bases and J by 4 bases, 4 bases remained unmatched. The CDR3 spans 14 residues. Germline-derived CDR1 and CDR2 are SGHTA and FQGNSA. The CDR3 DNA reads as TGTGCCAGCAGCTTTTCCGGGACAGGGTACGAGCAGTACTTC. Its translation: CASSFSGTGYEQYF.

V is TRBV11-3 and J is TRBJ2-7; 9 bases fit TRBD1. The length of the CDR3 is 14 residues. Germline V gene lookup returns CDR1 SGHNT and CDR2 YENEEA. V lost 4 bases, J lost 6 bases, and 7 bases stayed unmatched. The CDR3 bases are TGTGCCAGCAGCTCTCGGACAGGGGACCCCGAGCAGTACTTC. Translated, it gives CASSSRTGDPEQYF.

This chain joins TRBV25-1 and TRBJ2-1; D is undetermined. V was shortened by 5 bases and J by 8 bases, with 13 bases between the two germline ends. Germline V lookup: CDR1 MGHDK, CDR2 SYGVNS. The CDR3 is 13 residues long. CDR3 in DNA: TGTGCCAGCAGTAACTTAATCCAGGATGAGCAGTTCTTC. It specifies CASSNLIQDEQFF.

V and J are TRBV2 and TRBJ1-2, with D possibly TRBD1 on 6 matching bases. The V gene lost 8 bases and the J gene lost 7 bases, with 11 bases spanning the gap. The CDR3 loop spans 11 amino acids. Germline values: CDR1 SNHLY, CDR2 FYNNEI. CDR3 in DNA: TGTGCCAGCGGCAGGGGACGTGGCTACACCTTC. It yields the protein CASGRGRGYTF.

This rearrangement joins TRBV5-1 to TRBJ1-4; D is unresolved. The CDR3 contains 15 residues. CDR1 is SGHRS and CDR2 is YFSETQ in the germline V gene. The ends were cut back, 5 bases at V and 0 bases at J, with 11 bases in the middle. CDR3 coding DNA: TGCGCCAGCAGAGCGGGCACAACAACTAATGAAAAACTGTTTTTT. Its translation: CASRAGTTTNEKLFF.

The chain carries TRBV25-1 and TRBJ1-4, with D perhaps TRBD1 (6 bases). There are 16 residues in the CDR3. CDR1 and CDR2 (germline): MGHDK, SYGVNS. V was pared by 4 bases and J by 4 bases, with 16 bases between. CDR3 bases: TGTGCCAGCAGTGGGGAACAGGGTCGGGTTAATGAAAAACTGTTTTTT. It encodes CASSGEQGRVNEKLFF.

The genes are TRBV13 and TRBJ1-1; 8 positions agree with TRBD1. This CDR3 is built from 14 residues. Germline-derived CDR1 and CDR2 are PRHDT and FYEKMQ (reference sequence). With 5 bases clipped from V and 5 bases from J, the junction kept 7 bases outside the gene matches. CDR3 loop: CASSARTGLTEAFF. In nucleotides, the CDR3 is TGTGCCAGCAGCGCACGGACAGGGCTTACTGAAGCTTTCTTT. Full variable domain (outside the CDR3, taken from reference TRBV13 and TRBJ1-1): AAGVIQSPRHLIKEKRETATLKCYPIPRHDTVYWYQQGPGQDPQFLISFYEKMQSDKGSIPDRFSAQQFSDYHSELNMSSLELGDSALYFCASSARTGLTEAFFGQGTRLTVV.